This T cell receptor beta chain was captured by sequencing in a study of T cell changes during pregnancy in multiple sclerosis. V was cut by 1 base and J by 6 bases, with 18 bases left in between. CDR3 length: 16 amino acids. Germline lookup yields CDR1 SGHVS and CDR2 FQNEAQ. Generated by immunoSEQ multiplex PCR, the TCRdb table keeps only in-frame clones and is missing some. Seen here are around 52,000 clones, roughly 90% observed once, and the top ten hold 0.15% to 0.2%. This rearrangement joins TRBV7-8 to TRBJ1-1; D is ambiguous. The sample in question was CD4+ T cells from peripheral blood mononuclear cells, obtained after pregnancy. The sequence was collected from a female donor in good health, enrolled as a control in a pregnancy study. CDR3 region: CASSLEISGRSPEAFF. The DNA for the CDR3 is TGTGCCAGCAGCTTAGAGATATCGGGAAGGTCCCCTGAAGCTTTCTTT.